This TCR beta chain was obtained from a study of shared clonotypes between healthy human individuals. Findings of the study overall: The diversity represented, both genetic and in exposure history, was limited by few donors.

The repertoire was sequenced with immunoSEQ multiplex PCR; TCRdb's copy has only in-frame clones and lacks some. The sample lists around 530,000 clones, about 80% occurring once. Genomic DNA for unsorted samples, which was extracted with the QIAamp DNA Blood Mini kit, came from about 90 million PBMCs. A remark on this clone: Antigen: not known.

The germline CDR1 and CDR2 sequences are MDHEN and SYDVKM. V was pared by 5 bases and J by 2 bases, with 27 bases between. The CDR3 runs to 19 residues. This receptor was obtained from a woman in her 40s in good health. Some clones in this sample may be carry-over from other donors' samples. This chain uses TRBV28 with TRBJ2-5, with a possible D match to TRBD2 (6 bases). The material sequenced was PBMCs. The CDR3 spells CASSRIRGLETRGQETQYF. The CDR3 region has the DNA TGTGCCAGCAGTCGAATTCGTGGGTTGGAGACTAGAGGGCAAGAGACCCAGTACTTC.